This TCR beta chain was sequenced in a study of T-cell reconstitution after alpha-beta-depleted transplantation in children. It was with unique molecular identifiers that the TCRbeta library was prepared. TCRdb analysed the PCR reads with MiXCR anew, one entry per CDR3 protein. Of around 370,000 distinct CDR3 sequences listed, around 10% were seen once; the top ten hold under 3%. V gave up 7 bases and J gave up 9 bases; unmatched junction bases: 3. The CDR3 contains 12 residues. Germline V gene lookup returns CDR1 MNHEY and CDR2 SVGEGT. This clonotype came up a few times. V gene TRBV6-2 or TRBV6-3 combines with J gene TRBJ2-1; 10 positions agree with TRBD2. This receptor was taken from a human donor who donated a stem cell graft to a child with acute lymphoblastic leukemia. The sequencing used PBMCs from the stem cell graft donor, collected from the stem cell graft. Here the CDR3 reads CASTSGSGEQFF. Written as DNA, the CDR3 is TGTGCCAGCACTAGCGGGAGCGGTGAGCAGTTCTTC.